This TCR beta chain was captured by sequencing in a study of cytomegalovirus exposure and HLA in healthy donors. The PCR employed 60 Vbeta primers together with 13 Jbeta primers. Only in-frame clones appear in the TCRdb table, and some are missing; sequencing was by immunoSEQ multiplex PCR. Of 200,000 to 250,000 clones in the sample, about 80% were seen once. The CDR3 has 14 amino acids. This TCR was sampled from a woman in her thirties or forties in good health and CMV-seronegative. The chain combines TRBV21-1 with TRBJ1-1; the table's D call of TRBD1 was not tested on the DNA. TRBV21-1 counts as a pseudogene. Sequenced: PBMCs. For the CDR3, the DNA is TGTGCCAGCAGCAAAGAAGGGGCCTGCACTGAAGCTTTCTTT. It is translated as CASSKEGACTEAFF.